This TCR beta chain is drawn from a study of T cells in Graves' hyperthyroidism and ophthalmopathy. Study-wide findings and caveats: The model anticipated ophthalmopathy a median about 7 months pre-onset. The majority of expanded thyroid clonotypes above 0.001 also appeared in blood.

The TCR beta CDR3 regions underwent amplification using RNA transcripts as the source. The TCR CDR3 was amplified in a first-round RT-PCR using the HTBI primer set. Using its own MiXCR run on the multiplex PCR reads, TCRdb lists one record per CDR3 protein. The table records 300,000 to 400,000 distinct CDR3 sequences, about 20% of them present only once. This CDR3 is 16 amino acids long. The V end lost 3 bases, the J end lost 3 bases, and 15 bases lay between the germline ends. CDR1 is MNHNS and CDR2 is SASEGT in the germline V gene. There are a few counts of this clonotype. Its antigen is as yet unknown. Over 18 months, lack of ophthalmopathy progression marked Graves' hyperthyroidism as stable. Diagnostic assessment was based on clinical symptoms, serum thyroxine and TRAb, thyroid ultrasound and orbital computed tomography.

The sequenced sample was blood. The sequence was obtained from a woman aged 45-65 years with Graves' hyperthyroidism. The chain recombines TRBV6-1 with TRBJ1-5; D unclear. The CDR3 coding sequence is TGTGCCAGCAGTGAGGGTCGACTACGTCTCAATCAGCCCCAGCATTTT. Its protein is CASSEGRLRLNQPQHF.